This TCR beta chain was retrieved from a study of blood T cells in healthy people across ages. There are 13 residues in the CDR3. Germline values: CDR1 SNHLY, CDR2 FYNNEI. Through a sample-barcoded 5' primer and a J-beta primer mix, a second PCR was run for roughly 6 to 11 cycles. Each cDNA was tagged by a template-switch adaptor containing 12 random nucleotides. One entry per CDR3 protein results from TCRdb running MiXCR on the 5' RACE reads. The sample has roughly 1,800,000 distinct CDR3 sequences, around half seen once. The table lists this clonotype with a count of one. Its antigen remains unknown. One end of the junction does not line up with germline, which may come from a read error. Broader study findings: The long-lived group displayed more naive CD4+ cells, plus higher diversity, than the aged donors did.

The study isolated at least 7 million PBMCs from each sample. Sequenced material: blood. The origin of this receptor is a woman in her forties in good health. The chain carries TRBV2 and TRBJ2-4; the D is unclear. The CDR3 DNA reads TGTGCCAGCAGTACAGAAACACTTGACATCCAGTACTTC. Its protein is CASSTETLDIQYF.